Below, 24 T cell receptor beta chains from the same sample are listed, as sequenced in a study of blood T cell repertoires in COVID-19. TCRdb's copy holds only in-frame clones and misses some; the assay was immunoSEQ multiplex PCR. The data show about 100,000 clones, roughly 80% seen once. The sample comprised peripheral blood. The receptors derive from an elderly man with COVID-19, enrolled during active disease.

On this clone: Other DNA sequences in the same sample also yield this CDR3. The V call is TRBV19, the J call TRBJ2-1; TRBD1 might be the D (6 bases). The V gene lost 3 bases and the J gene lost 1 base, with 10 bases spanning the gap. CDR3 size: 15 residues. The V gene's germline CDR1 is LNHDA and CDR2 SQIVND (reference sequence). CDR3 sequence: CASSIRDNSYNEQFF. DNA of the CDR3: TGTGCCAGTAGTATCCGGGACAATTCCTACAATGAGCAGTTCTTC.

The chain has TRBV28 and TRBJ1-1; D is unresolved. The germline V gene has CDR1 MDHEN and CDR2 SYDVKM. The CDR3 has 15 residues. V dropped 3 bases and J dropped 0 bases, with 11 bases sitting between them. The CDR3 loop is CASSFMGGMNTEAFF. CDR3 bases: TGTGCCAGCAGTTTCATGGGAGGTATGAACACTGAAGCTTTCTTT. The full variable domain, in which reference TRBV28 and TRBJ1-1 provide the parts outside the CDR3, is DVKVTQSSRYLVKRTGEKVFLECVQDMDHENMFWYRQDPGLGLRLIYFSYDVKMKEKGDIPEGYSVSREKKERFSLILESASTNQTSMYLCASSFMGGMNTEAFFGQGTRLTVV.

This rearrangement joins TRBV5-4 to TRBJ2-5, with 8 bases identical to TRBD2. Trimming cost V 0 bases and J 5 bases; bases outside gene matches: 15. The CDR3 runs 18 residues. CDR1 is SGHNT and CDR2 is YYREEE in the germline V gene (reference sequence). The CDR3 spells CASSLGPTSARGKETQYF. The CDR3 coding sequence is TGTGCCAGCAGCTTGGGCCCGACTAGCGCAAGAGGGAAGGAGACCCAGTACTTC.

The chain has TRBV28 and TRBJ2-7, with 9 bases that match TRBD1. The CDR3 has 16 amino acids. In germline, CDR1 is MDHEN, CDR2 SYDVKM. The ends lost 5 bases at V and 2 bases at J; junction bases unmatched: 10. CDR3 bases: TGTGCCAGCAGTCTCGAAGGACAGGGGCGAGCCTACGAGCAGTACTTC. As protein: CASSLEGQGRAYEQYF.

The J gene is TRBJ2-5, the V gene TRBV7-3; D perhaps matches TRBD1 (5 bases). Per the germline V gene, CDR1 is SGHTA and CDR2 is FQGTGA. V lost 2 bases and J lost 2, with 12 bases in between. This CDR3 is built from 15 residues. CDR3 bases: TGTGCCAGCAGCTTAGGGGCCAGGCGACAAGAGACCCAGTACTTC. This encodes CASSLGARRQETQYF.

In its sample, this clone was seen once. CDR3 sequence: CASSEVRGNNSPLHF. Written as DNA, the CDR3 is TGTGCCAGCAGTGAAGTGCGGGGAAATAATTCACCCCTCCACTTT. The chain has TRBV2 and TRBJ1-6; D call uncertain. Deletions cut 1 base from V and 5 bases from J, with 9 bases between. Germline V lookup: CDR1 SNHLY, CDR2 FYNNEI. The CDR3 contains 15 residues. Using reference TRBV2 and TRBJ1-6 for the parts outside the CDR3, the full variable domain is EPEVTQTPSHQVTQMGQEVILRCVPISNHLYFYWYRQILGQKVEFLVSFYNNEISEKSEIFDDQFSVERPDGSNFTLKIRSTKLEDSAMYFCASSEVRGNNSPLHFGNGTRLTVT.

The chain links TRBV28 to TRBJ1-2; 8 nucleotides agree with TRBD1. V was pared by 5 bases and J by 8 bases, with 13 bases of the junction left unmatched. The CDR3 length is 15 residues. Germline V gene sequence: CDR1 MDHEN, CDR2 SYDVKM. CDR3 protein: CASSVPGTGWGGYTF. CDR3 nucleotides: TGTGCCAGCAGTGTCCCAGGGACAGGTTGGGGGGGCTACACCTTC.

The gene calls are TRBV19 and TRBJ1-1, with 7 bases matching TRBD1. J lost 1 base, V lost 6 bases, and 5 bases had no gene match. Germline assignment: CDR1 LNHDA and CDR2 SQIVND (reference sequence). The CDR3 runs 14 residues. The CDR3 protein is CASSWGQRNTEAFF. The CDR3 DNA sequence: TGTGCCAGTAGCTGGGGACAGAGGAACACTGAAGCTTTCTTT.

V is TRBV19 and J is TRBJ1-5; TRBD1 matches at 8 bases. The germline CDR1 and CDR2 sequences are LNHDA and SQIVND (reference sequence). Trimming removed 2 bases from V and 5 bases from J; junction bases left unmatched: 8. This CDR3 region has 16 residues. CDR3: CASSILRGRTDQPQHF. DNA of the CDR3: TGTGCCAGTAGTATACTCAGGGGGCGGACAGATCAGCCCCAGCATTTT.

This chain connects TRBV30 to TRBJ1-1; unclear D gene. The ends were cut back, 3 bases at V and 0 bases at J, with 8 bases in the middle. This CDR3 spans 13 amino acids. Germline values: CDR1 GTSNPN, CDR2 SVGIG (reference sequence). The DNA for the CDR3 is TGTGCCTGGAGACGGGATCTGAACACTGAAGCTTTCTTT. As protein: CAWRRDLNTEAFF.

V and J are TRBV18 and TRBJ1-2; 11 bases are shared with TRBD1. V dropped 3 bases and J dropped 6; count of bases not matched to a gene: 12. The CDR3 sequence is 17 residues long. The germline V gene encodes CDR1 KGHSH and CDR2 LQKENI. CDR3 in amino acids: CASSPTVVGQGADGYTF. The CDR3 region has the DNA TGTGCCAGCTCACCTACCGTCGTAGGACAGGGGGCGGATGGCTACACCTTC.

This chain connects TRBV19 to TRBJ2-5; possibly TRBD1 for D (6 bases). The CDR3 spans 16 residues. Germline loops: CDR1 LNHDA, CDR2 SQIVND (reference sequence). The germline V and J ends were trimmed by 5 bases and 2 bases, with 18 bases remaining between them. CDR3 region: CASSPPSDRRQETQYF. CDR3 coding DNA: TGTGCCAGTAGTCCACCGAGCGACAGGCGTCAAGAGACCCAGTACTTC. The full variable domain, with the rest looked up from reference TRBV19 and TRBJ2-5, is DGGITQSPKYLFRKEGQNVTLSCEQNLNHDAMYWYRQDPGQGLRLIYYSQIVNDFQKGDIAEGYSVSREKKESFPLTVTSAQKNPTAFYLCASSPPSDRRQETQYFGPGTRLLVL.

This clone was seen a single time. The chain recombines TRBV2 with TRBJ1-5; D is perhaps TRBD1 (5 bases). Deletions cut 5 bases from V and 11 bases from J, with 10 bases between. Germline CDR1 SNHLY, CDR2 FYNNEI. The CDR3 runs 11 residues. CDR3 in amino acids: CASSTTGAQHF. For the CDR3, the DNA is TGTGCCAGCAGTACTACGGGGGCCCAGCATTTT.

V and J are TRBV19 and TRBJ1-5; D is undetermined. V lost 8 bases and J lost 0, with 14 bases in between. The CDR3 is made up of 15 amino acids. Germline V gene sequence: CDR1 LNHDA, CDR2 SQIVND (reference sequence). CDR3 coding DNA: TGTGCCAGTGAGGGCGGGGTAAATAGCAATCAGCCCCAGCATTTT. Its translation is CASEGGVNSNQPQHF.

This clone showed up just a few times. The chain recombines TRBV30 with TRBJ2-5; D is unresolved. With 2 bases removed from V and 4 bases from J, the gap between germline ends came to 5 bases. Germline values: CDR1 GTSNPN, CDR2 SVGIG (reference sequence). The CDR3 extends over 11 amino acids. CDR3 in DNA: TGTGCCTGGAGTTCCAGAGAGACCCAGTACTTC. This gives the protein CAWSSRETQYF. Together with reference TRBV30 and TRBJ2-5, the CDR3 gives the full variable domain: SQTIHQWPATLVQPVGSPLSLECTVEGTSNPNLYWYRQAAGRGLQLLFYSVGIGQISSEVPQNLSASRPQDRQFILSSKKLLLSDSGFYLCAWSSRETQYFGPGTRLLVL.

This clone was detected a few times. Written as DNA, the CDR3 is TGTGCCAGCAGTCTGCGGTCCGGGGAGCTGTTTTTT. Its protein product is CASSLRSGELFF. The genes are TRBV6-5 and TRBJ2-2; unclear D gene. This CDR3 is 12 amino acids long. CDR1 is MNHEY and CDR2 is SVGAGI in the germline V gene. V gave up 5 bases and J gave up 6 bases, with 7 bases separating them.

This rearrangement joins TRBV28 to TRBJ1-3, with D unclear. Looked up from germline, CDR1 is MDHEN and CDR2 is SYDVKM. The CDR3 is 13 amino acids. V lost 7 bases and J lost 0, with 7 bases in between. CDR3 amino acids: CASTSGSGNTIYF. Written as DNA, the CDR3 is TGTGCCAGCACCTCGGGCTCTGGAAACACCATATATTTT.

The V and J genes are TRBV6-5 and TRBJ2-7; 9 positions match TRBD2. Germline loops: CDR1 MNHEY, CDR2 SVGAGI. V was pared by 4 bases and J by 6 bases, with 4 bases of the junction left unmatched. The CDR3 totals 13 residues. CDR3 nucleotide sequence: TGTGCCAGCAGTTCTAGCGGGGTTAGCGAGCAGTACTTC. Translation: CASSSSGVSEQYF.

The V gene is TRBV18, the J gene TRBJ1-3, with D possibly being TRBD1 (5 bases). This CDR3 has 14 residues. The ends were cut back, 9 bases at V and 1 base at J, with 13 bases in the middle. Germline loops: CDR1 KGHSH, CDR2 LQKENI. CDR3 in amino acids: CASLNQGSGNTIYF. Here the CDR3 DNA reads TGTGCCAGTCTGAATCAGGGATCTGGAAACACCATATATTTT. The variable domain in full, with the rest retrieved from reference TRBV18 and TRBJ1-3, is NAGVMQNPRHLVRRRGQEARLRCSPMKGHSHVYWYRQLPEEGLKFMVYLQKENIIDESGMPKERFSAEFPKEGPSILRIQQVVRGDSAAYFCASLNQGSGNTIYFGEGSWLTVV.

The rearrangement links TRBV18 to TRBJ1-1; 8 bases agree with TRBD1. This CDR3 contains 15 residues. Germline V gene data show CDR1 as KGHSH and CDR2 as LQKENI. J gave up 4 bases and V 3 bases, and 7 bases lay outside the gene matches. DNA for the CDR3: TGTGCCAGCTCACCGATTTTGACAGGGGTCACTGAAGCTTTCTTT. This encodes CASSPILTGVTEAFF. Complete variable domain (other parts from reference TRBV18 and TRBJ1-1): NAGVMQNPRHLVRRRGQEARLRCSPMKGHSHVYWYRQLPEEGLKFMVYLQKENIIDESGMPKERFSAEFPKEGPSILRIQQVVRGDSAAYFCASSPILTGVTEAFFGQGTRLTVV.

This clone was counted between two and nine times. The chain is built from TRBV7-9 and TRBJ1-4, with a weak D call TRBD1 (6 bases). The CDR3 is 15 amino acids. Germline V gene data show CDR1 as SEHNR and CDR2 as FQNEAQ (reference sequence). V was cut by 4 bases and J by 5 bases, with 14 bases left in between. Here the CDR3 reads CASSSTGMQNEKLFF. CDR3 bases: TGTGCCAGCAGCTCCACAGGGATGCAGAATGAAAAACTGTTTTTT.

This clone was seen only once. The chain links TRBV7-8 to TRBJ2-7; TRBD1 aligns across 7 bases. Germline lookup yields CDR1 SGHVS and CDR2 FQNEAQ. V was clipped by 4 bases and J by 5 bases; unmatched bases: 8. CDR3 length equals 14 residues. The CDR3 sequence is CASSSTGQVHEQYF. CDR3 DNA sequence: TGTGCCAGCAGCTCTACAGGACAGGTCCACGAGCAGTACTTC. The entire variable domain, with the rest obtained from reference TRBV7-8 and TRBJ2-7, is as follows: GAGVSQSPRYKVAKRGQDVALRCDPISGHVSLFWYQQALGQGPEFLTYFQNEAQLDKSGLPSDRFFAERPEGSVSTLKIQRTQQEDSAVYLCASSSTGQVHEQYFGPGTRLTVT.

The J gene is TRBJ2-6, the V gene TRBV5-1; 9 nucleotides line up with TRBD2. V lost 1 base to trimming and J lost 1 base; unmatched junction nucleotides: 12. This CDR3 comprises 20 residues. Germline loops: CDR1 SGHRS, CDR2 YFSETQ. The CDR3 DNA reads TGCGCCAGCAGCTTGTGGTCTTTAGCGGGAGTCGCTTCTGGGGCCAACGTCCTGACTTTC. Protein sequence: CASSLWSLAGVASGANVLTF.

This clone turned up a few times. The genes are TRBV6-5 and TRBJ1-1; possible D gene TRBD1, 6 bases. CDR1 MNHEY and CDR2 SVGAGI come from the germline V gene. This CDR3 has 14 amino acids. The V end was cut by 5 bases, the J end by 7 bases, with 17 bases between. Written as DNA, the CDR3 is TGTGCCAGCAGTCCCCACTCAGGACAGTATGAAGCTTTCTTT. This sequence encodes CASSPHSGQYEAFF.